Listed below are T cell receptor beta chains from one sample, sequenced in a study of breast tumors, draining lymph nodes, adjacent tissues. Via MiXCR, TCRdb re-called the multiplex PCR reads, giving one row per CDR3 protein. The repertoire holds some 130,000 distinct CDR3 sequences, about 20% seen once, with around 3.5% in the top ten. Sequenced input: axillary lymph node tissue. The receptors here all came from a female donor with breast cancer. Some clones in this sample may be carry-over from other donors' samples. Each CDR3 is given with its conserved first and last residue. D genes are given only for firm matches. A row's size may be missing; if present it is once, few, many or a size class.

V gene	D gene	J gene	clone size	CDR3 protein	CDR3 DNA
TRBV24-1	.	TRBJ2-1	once	CATSDGRSDANEQFF	TGTGCCACCAGTGATGGCCGGTCCGACGCGAATGAGCAGTTCTTC
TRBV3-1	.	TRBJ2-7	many	CASSQDYFTNEQYF	TGTGCCAGCAGCCAAGATTACTTTACGAACGAGCAGTACTTC
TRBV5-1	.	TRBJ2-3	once	CASSLGLGTDAQYF	TGCGCCAGCAGCTTGGGACTTGGCACAGATGCGCAGTATTTT
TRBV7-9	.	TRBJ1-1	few	CASIGQFPNTEAFF	TGTGCCAGCATCGGACAGTTTCCGAACACTGAAGCTTTCTTT
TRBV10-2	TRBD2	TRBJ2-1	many	CASSGRGQVGTSGSQRSYNEQFF	TGCGCCAGCAGTGGCAGGGGCCAGGTAGGGACTAGCGGGAGTCAAAGGTCCTACAATGAGCAGTTCTTC
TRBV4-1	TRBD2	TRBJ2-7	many	CASSQITGTSGTYEQYF	TGCGCCAGCAGCCAAATCACCGGGACTAGCGGAACATACGAGCAGTACTTC
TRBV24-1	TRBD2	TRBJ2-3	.	CATSDSGWGGERGTQYF	TGTGCCACCAGCGATTCGGGCTGGGGGGGAGAGAGAGGTACGCAGTATTTT
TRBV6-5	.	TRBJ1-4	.	CASGRGRGNEKLFF	TGTGCCAGCGGCAGAGGCAGGGGTAATGAAAAACTGTTTTTT
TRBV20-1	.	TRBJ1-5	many	CSARWTFNQPQHF	TGCAGTGCTAGATGGACATTTAATCAGCCCCAGCATTTT
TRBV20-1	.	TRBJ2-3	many	CSARQEDTQYF	TGCAGTGCTAGACAGGAAGATACGCAGTATTTT
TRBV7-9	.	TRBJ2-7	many	CASSLEPYEQYF	TGTGCCAGCAGCTTAGAGCCCTACGAGCAGTACTTC
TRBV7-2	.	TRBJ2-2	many	CASSPGPNTGELFF	TGTGCCAGCAGCCCCGGACCGAACACCGGGGAGCTGTTTTTT
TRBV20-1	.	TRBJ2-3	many	CSGQIHTDTQYF	TGCAGTGGGCAGATCCACACAGATACGCAGTATTTT
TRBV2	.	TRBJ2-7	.	CASSEGSSRSYEQYF	TGTGCCAGCAGTGAGGGGTCTAGCAGGTCCTACGAGCAGTACTTC
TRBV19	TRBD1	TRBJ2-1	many	CASSIDNQDRADEQFF	TGTGCCAGTAGTATAGACAACCAGGACAGGGCAGATGAGCAGTTCTTC
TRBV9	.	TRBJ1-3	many	CASSEDTKLSGNTIYF	TGTGCCAGCAGCGAGGACACTAAACTCTCTGGAAACACCATATATTTT
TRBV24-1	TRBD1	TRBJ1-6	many	CATSDSGTGLGDSPLHF	TGTGCCACCAGTGATTCGGGGACAGGGCTTGGAGATTCACCCCTCCACTTT
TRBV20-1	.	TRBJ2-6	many	CSAATLQTSSGANVLTF	TGCAGTGCTGCAACCTTACAGACAAGCTCTGGGGCCAACGTCCTGACTTTC
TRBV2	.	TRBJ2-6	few	CASRLRVAGANVLTF	TGTGCCAGCAGGCTTAGGGTCGCCGGGGCCAACGTCCTGACTTTC
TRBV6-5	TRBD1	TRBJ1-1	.	CASSTSTGQGGNTEAFF	TGTGCCAGCAGTACTTCCACGGGACAGGGAGGGAACACTGAAGCTTTCTTT
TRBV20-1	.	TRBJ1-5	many	CSARGPNQPQHF	TGCAGTGCTAGAGGGCCTAATCAGCCCCAGCATTTT
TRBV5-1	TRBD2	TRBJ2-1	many	CASSLALAGGGYNEQFF	TGCGCCAGCAGCTTGGCTTTGGCGGGAGGAGGCTACAATGAGCAGTTCTTC
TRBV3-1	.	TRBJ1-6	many	CASSQEGGAWNSPLHF	TGTGCCAGCAGCCAAGAGGGGGGGGCATGGAATTCACCCCTCCACTTT